Presented here are 11 T cell receptor beta chains from one specimen sequenced in a study of blood T cell repertoires in COVID-19. Profiled with immunoSEQ multiplex PCR; TCRdb holds only in-frame clones, not every one. The sample includes tens of thousands of clones, about nine tenths of them seen just once. The specimen was peripheral blood. The source is a man aged 35 to 55 with acute or convalescent COVID-19.

This chain links TRBV18 with TRBJ2-2; TRBD2 matches 11 bases. V lost 3 bases to trimming and J lost 4 bases; unmatched junction nucleotides: 4. The CDR3 contains 16 residues. The germline V gene has CDR1 KGHSH and CDR2 LQKENI. CDR3 in DNA: TGTGCCAGCTCACCGGGACTAGCGGCGGGCACCGGGGAGCTGTTTTTT. This translates into CASSPGLAAGTGELFF.

The chain carries TRBV18 and TRBJ2-1; D is perhaps TRBD2 (6 bases). Germline V lookup: CDR1 KGHSH, CDR2 LQKENI. The V and J ends lost 3 bases and 5 bases respectively, with 14 bases between them. The CDR3 runs to 15 residues. The CDR3 loop is CASSPSFSGDNEQFF. CDR3 coding DNA: TGTGCCAGCTCACCTTCATTCTCGGGGGACAATGAGCAGTTCTTC.

The chain has TRBV2 and TRBJ1-1; D gene uncertain. CDR3 length: 15 residues. Germline V gene data show CDR1 as SNHLY and CDR2 as FYNNEI. V lost 2 bases to trimming and J lost 1 base, with 11 bases between them. In DNA form, the CDR3 reads TGTGCCAGCAGTGAAAATAGCCGGGGGAACACTGAAGCTTTCTTT. Amino acids: CASSENSRGNTEAFF.

This sequence joins TRBV19 and TRBJ2-1, with 11 bases matching TRBD2. The CDR3 covers 14 residues. Germline CDR1 is LNHDA and CDR2 is SQIVND (reference sequence). J was trimmed by 6 bases and V by 7 bases; bases with no gene match: 5. Here the CDR3 reads CASNRLAGRNEQFF. CDR3 nucleotides: TGTGCCAGTAACCGACTAGCGGGACGCAATGAGCAGTTCTTC.

The chain uses TRBV20-1 and TRBJ2-7; D is possibly TRBD2 (6 bases). CDR3 length equals 11 residues. Trimming cost V 3 bases and J 4 bases, with 7 bases left between them. The germline V gene encodes CDR1 DFQATT and CDR2 SNEGSKA (reference sequence). This chain's CDR3 is CSARAGYEQYF. Written as DNA, the CDR3 is TGCAGTGCTAGGGCGGGGTACGAGCAGTACTTC.

The V and J genes are TRBV11-3 and TRBJ2-2; 8 bases line up with TRBD2. The CDR3 runs 16 residues. Germline V gives CDR1 SGHNT, CDR2 YENEEA. With 1 base clipped from V and 6 bases from J, the junction kept 7 bases outside the gene matches. In DNA form, the CDR3 reads TGTGCCAGCAGCTTAGTGAGCGGGAGAAGTCCCGGGGAGCTGTTTTTT. Its protein product is CASSLVSGRSPGELFF. Drawing the rest from reference TRBV11-3 and TRBJ2-2, the complete variable domain is EAGVVQSPRYKIIEKKQPVAFWCNPISGHNTLYWYLQNLGQGPELLIRYENEEAVDDSQLPKDRFSAERLKGVDSTLKIQPAELGDSAVYLCASSLVSGRSPGELFFGEGSRLTVL.

The chain carries TRBV18 and TRBJ1-1, with 9 bases lining up with TRBD1. Trimming took 4 bases from V and 3 from J; bases not matched to a gene: 0. This CDR3 spans 13 amino acids. Germline V gene lookup returns CDR1 KGHSH and CDR2 LQKENI. CDR3 loop: CASSRDRDTEAFF. The CDR3 DNA is TGTGCCAGCTCACGGGACAGGGACACTGAAGCTTTCTTT.

The chain joins TRBV19 to TRBJ1-2, with 8 bases identical to TRBD1. The V gene's germline CDR1 is LNHDA and CDR2 SQIVND (reference sequence). The CDR3 is 14 residues long. With V trimmed by 5 bases and J by 3 bases, 5 bases remained unmatched. The CDR3 here is CASSPDRVDYGYTF. The CDR3 DNA reads as TGTGCCAGTAGTCCGGACAGGGTCGACTATGGCTACACCTTC.

The chain recombines TRBV6-1 with TRBJ2-3, with a weak D call TRBD2 (5 bases). The CDR3 runs 15 residues. Per the germline V gene, CDR1 is MNHNS and CDR2 is SASEGT. V shed 2 bases and J shed 4 bases, with 13 bases lying between them. The CDR3 spells CASSETPSRSDTQYF. Here the CDR3 DNA reads TGTGCCAGCAGTGAAACGCCTAGCAGATCAGATACGCAGTATTTT.

The chain is built from TRBV12-5 and TRBJ1-5, with TRBD1 matching 9 bases. J gave up 6 bases and V 5 bases, and 2 bases lay outside the gene matches. The V gene's germline CDR1 is LGHNT and CDR2 FRNRAP. This CDR3 region has 13 residues. The CDR3 region is CASGGTGRQPQHF. The CDR3, as DNA: TGTGCTAGTGGTGGGACAGGGCGTCAGCCCCAGCATTTT.

The rearrangement joins TRBV3-1 (or the pseudogene TRBV3-2) to TRBJ1-5; possible D gene TRBD1, 6 bases. V gave up 0 bases and J gave up 9 bases, with 18 bases separating them. Germline values: CDR1 LGHDT, CDR2 YNNKEL (reference sequence). This CDR3 comprises 16 residues. The CDR3: CASSQEQAGRGWPQHF. The CDR3 bases are TGTGCCAGCAGCCAAGAGCAGGCTGGAAGGGGGTGGCCCCAGCATTTT.